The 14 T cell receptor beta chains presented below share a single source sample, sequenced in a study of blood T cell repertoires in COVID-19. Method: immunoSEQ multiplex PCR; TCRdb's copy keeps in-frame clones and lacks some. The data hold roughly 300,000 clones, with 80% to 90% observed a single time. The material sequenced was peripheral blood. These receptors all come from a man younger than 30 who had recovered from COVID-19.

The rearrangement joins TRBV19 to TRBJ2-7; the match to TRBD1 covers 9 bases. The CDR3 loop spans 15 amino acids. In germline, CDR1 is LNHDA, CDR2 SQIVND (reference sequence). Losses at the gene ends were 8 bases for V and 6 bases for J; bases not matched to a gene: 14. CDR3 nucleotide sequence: TGTGCCAGTGCCCGGAGGGGGACAGGGTTTGGCGAGCAGTACTTC. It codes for CASARRGTGFGEQYF.

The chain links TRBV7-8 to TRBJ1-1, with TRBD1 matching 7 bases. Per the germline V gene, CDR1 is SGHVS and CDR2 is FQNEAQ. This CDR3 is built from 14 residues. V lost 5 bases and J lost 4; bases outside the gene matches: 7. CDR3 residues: CASSLQGYGTEAFF. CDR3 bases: TGTGCCAGCAGCCTACAGGGGTACGGCACTGAAGCTTTCTTT.

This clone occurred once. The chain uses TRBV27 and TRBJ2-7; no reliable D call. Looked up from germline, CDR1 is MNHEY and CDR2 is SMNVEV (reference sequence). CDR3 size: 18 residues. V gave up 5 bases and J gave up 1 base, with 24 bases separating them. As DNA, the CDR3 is TGTGCCAGCAGTCCCGGTACGAGCCTGCGGAAGAGATCCTACGAGCAGTACTTC. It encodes CASSPGTSLRKRSYEQYF.

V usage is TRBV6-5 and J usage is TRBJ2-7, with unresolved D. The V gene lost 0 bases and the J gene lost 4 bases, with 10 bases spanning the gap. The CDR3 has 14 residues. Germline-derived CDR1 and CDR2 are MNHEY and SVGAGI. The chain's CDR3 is CASSYSGRRYEQYF. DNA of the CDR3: TGTGCCAGCAGTTACTCGGGCAGGCGTTACGAGCAGTACTTC.

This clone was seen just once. The CDR3, as DNA: TGCGCCAGCAGCTCCGGGACTACCTATAACGAAAAACTGTTTTTT. It is translated as CASSSGTTYNEKLFF. The chain employs TRBV5-1 and TRBJ1-4; possible D gene TRBD1, 5 bases. The CDR3 has 15 residues. The V end was cut by 3 bases, the J end by 8 bases, with 17 bases between. CDR1 is SGHRS, CDR2 YFSETQ, per germline.

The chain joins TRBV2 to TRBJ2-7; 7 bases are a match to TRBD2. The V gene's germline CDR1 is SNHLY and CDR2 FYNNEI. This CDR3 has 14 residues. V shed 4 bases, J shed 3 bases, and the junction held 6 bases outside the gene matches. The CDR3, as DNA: TGTGCCAGCAGTGTTGGGACTAACAACTACGAGCAGTACTTC. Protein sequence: CASSVGTNNYEQYF.

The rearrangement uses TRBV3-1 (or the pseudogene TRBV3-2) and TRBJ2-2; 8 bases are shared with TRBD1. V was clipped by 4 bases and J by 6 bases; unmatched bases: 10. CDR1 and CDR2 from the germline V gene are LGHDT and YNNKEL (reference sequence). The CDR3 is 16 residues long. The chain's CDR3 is CASSPYPGTGPGELFF. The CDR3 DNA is TGTGCCAGCAGCCCATACCCCGGGACAGGTCCCGGGGAGCTGTTTTTT.

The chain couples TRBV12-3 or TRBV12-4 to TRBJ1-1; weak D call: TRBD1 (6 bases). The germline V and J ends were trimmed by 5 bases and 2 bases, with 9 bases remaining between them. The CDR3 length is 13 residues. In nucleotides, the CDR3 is TGTGCCAGCAGTAGGACAGCCAACACTGAAGCTTTCTTT. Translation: CASSRTANTEAFF.

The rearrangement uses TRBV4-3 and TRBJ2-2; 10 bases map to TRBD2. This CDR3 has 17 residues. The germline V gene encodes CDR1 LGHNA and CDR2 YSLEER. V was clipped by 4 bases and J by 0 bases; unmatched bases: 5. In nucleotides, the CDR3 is TGCGCCAGCAGCCTCCCCAGCGGGGGGGCGAACACCGGGGAGCTGTTTTTT. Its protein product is CASSLPSGGANTGELFF.

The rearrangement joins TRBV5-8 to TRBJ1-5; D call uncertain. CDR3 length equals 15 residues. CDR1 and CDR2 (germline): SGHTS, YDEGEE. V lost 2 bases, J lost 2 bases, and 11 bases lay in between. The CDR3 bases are TGTGCCAGCAGCTTCCACAGTTTGGGCAATCAGCCCCAGCATTTT. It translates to CASSFHSLGNQPQHF.

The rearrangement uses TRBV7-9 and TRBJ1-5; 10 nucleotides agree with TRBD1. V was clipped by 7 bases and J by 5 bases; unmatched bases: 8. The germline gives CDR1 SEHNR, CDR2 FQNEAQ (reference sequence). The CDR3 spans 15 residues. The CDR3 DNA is TGTGCCAGCACCTTGGCGGGACAGGGGTATCAGCCCCAGCATTTT. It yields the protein CASTLAGQGYQPQHF.

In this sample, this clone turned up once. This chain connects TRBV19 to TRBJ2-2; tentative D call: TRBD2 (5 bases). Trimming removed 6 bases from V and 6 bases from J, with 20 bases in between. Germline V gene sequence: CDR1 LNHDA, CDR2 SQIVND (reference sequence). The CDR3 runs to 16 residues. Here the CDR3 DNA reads TGTGCCAGTAGGCCCCGGACCCCGGAGGTCTCCGGGGAGCTGTTTTTT. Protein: CASRPRTPEVSGELFF.

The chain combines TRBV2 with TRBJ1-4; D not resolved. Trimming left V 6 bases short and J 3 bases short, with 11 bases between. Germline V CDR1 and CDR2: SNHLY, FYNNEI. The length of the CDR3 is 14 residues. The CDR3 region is CASRENTANEKLFF. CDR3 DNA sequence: TGTGCCAGCAGGGAAAATACGGCTAATGAAAAACTGTTTTTT.

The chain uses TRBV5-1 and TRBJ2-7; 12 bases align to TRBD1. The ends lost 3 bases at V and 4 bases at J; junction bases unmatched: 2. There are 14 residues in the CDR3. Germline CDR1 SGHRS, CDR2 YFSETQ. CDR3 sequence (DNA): TGCGCCAGCAGCTGGGGACAGGGGGCGTACGAGCAGTACTTC. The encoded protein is CASSWGQGAYEQYF.